This T cell receptor (beta chain) was captured by sequencing in a study of T cells in Graves' hyperthyroidism and ophthalmopathy. Across the study: Any treatment followed the collection of peripheral blood at initial diagnosis.

Findings and limits, study-wide: Within blood appeared most thyroid clonotypes that had expanded above 0.001.

Many counts were recorded for this clonotype. Its target is not known. Trimming stripped 3 bases from V and 1 base from J, with 4 bases between. This CDR3 is built from 12 residues. CDR1 is DFQATT and CDR2 is SNEGSKA in the germline V gene (reference sequence). Amplified TCR beta CDR3 regions derived from RNA transcripts. Using the HTBI primer set, a first-round RT-PCR was run on the TCR CDR3. TCRdb used MiXCR to reprocess the multiplex PCR reads, holding one entry per CDR3 protein. The top ten hold 7.9% of the sample, which has under 350,000 distinct CDR3 sequences, approximately 14% seen once. Patients were excluded for uncontrolled infection, other autoimmune disease, pregnancy or lactation.

This chain connects TRBV20-1 to TRBJ2-1, with D hard to call. Input material: blood. This receptor was obtained from a woman in her thirties or forties with Graves' hyperthyroidism. DNA of the CDR3: TGCAGTGCTAGCGGTTCCTACAATGAGCAGTTCTTC. This gives the protein CSASGSYNEQFF.